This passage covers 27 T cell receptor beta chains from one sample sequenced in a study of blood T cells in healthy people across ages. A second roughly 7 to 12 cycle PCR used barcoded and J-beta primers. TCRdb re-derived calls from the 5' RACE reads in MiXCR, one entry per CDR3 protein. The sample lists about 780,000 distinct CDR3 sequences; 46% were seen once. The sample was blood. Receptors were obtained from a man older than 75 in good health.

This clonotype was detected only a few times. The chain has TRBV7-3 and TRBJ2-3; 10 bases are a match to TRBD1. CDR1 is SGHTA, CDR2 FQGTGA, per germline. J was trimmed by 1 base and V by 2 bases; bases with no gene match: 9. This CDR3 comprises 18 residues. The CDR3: CASSLRLSGQGGTDTQYF. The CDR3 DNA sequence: TGTGCCAGCAGCTTACGTCTTTCAGGACAGGGGGGCACAGATACGCAGTATTTT.

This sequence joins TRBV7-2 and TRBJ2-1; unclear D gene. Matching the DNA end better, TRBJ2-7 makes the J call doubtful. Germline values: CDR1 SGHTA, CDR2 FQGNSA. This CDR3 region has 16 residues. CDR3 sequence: CASSLDSTSSYNEQYF. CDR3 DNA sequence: TGTGCCAGCAGCTTAGACAGTACAAGCTCCTACAATGAGCAGTACTTC.

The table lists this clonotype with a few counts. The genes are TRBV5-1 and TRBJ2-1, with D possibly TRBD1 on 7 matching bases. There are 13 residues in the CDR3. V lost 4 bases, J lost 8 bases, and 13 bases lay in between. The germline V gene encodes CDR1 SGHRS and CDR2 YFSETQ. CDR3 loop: CASSGGGGYEQFF. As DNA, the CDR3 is TGCGCCAGCAGCGGAGGAGGGGGCTATGAGCAGTTCTTC.

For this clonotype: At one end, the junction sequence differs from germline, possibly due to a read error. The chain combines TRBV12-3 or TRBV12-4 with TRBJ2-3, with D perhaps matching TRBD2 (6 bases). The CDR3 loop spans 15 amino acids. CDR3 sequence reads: CAGSPTGGRTDTQYF. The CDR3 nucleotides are TGTGCCGGCAGTCCCACAGGAGGGAGGACAGATACGCAGTATTTT.

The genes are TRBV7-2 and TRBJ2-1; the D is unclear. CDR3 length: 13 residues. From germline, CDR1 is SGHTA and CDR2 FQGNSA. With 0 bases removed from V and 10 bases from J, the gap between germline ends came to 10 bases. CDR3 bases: TGTGCCAGCAGCTTAGCCCGAAATAAGGAGCAGTTCTTC. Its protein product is CASSLARNKEQFF.

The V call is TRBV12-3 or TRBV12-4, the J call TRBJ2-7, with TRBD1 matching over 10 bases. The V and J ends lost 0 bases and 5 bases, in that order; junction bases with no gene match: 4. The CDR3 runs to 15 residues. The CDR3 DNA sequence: TGTGCCAGCAGTTTAGCGGGACAGGGGACCGACGAGCAGTACTTC. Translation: CASSLAGQGTDEQYF.

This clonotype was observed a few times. CDR3 nucleotides: TGTGCCAGCAGCCTCCGAGAGGAAGGGGCTAGGTACCACAATGAGCAGTTCTTC. This gives the protein CASSLREEGARYHNEQFF. This chain links TRBV7-9 with TRBJ2-1, with a weak D call TRBD1 (5 bases). The CDR3 extends over 18 amino acids. The germline CDR1 and CDR2 sequences are SEHNR and FQNEAQ (reference sequence). Trimming took off 5 bases at V and 5 bases at J, with 25 bases between the two ends.

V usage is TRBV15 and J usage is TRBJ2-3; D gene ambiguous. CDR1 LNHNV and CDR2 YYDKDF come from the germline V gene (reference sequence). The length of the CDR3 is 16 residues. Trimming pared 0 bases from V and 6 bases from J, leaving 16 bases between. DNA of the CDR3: TGTGCCACCAGCAGAGACCTCCCAGGTTCGGTGGATACGCAGTATTTT. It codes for CATSRDLPGSVDTQYF.

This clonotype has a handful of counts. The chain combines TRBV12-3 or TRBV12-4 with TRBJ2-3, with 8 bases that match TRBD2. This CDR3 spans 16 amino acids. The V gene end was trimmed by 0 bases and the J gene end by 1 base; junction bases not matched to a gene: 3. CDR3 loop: CASSLASGIGTDTQYF. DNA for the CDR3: TGTGCCAGCAGTTTAGCTAGCGGGATTGGCACAGATACGCAGTATTTT.

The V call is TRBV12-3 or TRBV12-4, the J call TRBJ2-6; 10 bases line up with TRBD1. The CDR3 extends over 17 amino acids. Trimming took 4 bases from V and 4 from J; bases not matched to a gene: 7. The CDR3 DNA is TGTGCCAGCAGTTGGACAGGGGGGCCTTCGGGGGCCAACGTCCTGACTTTC. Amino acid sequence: CASSWTGGPSGANVLTF.

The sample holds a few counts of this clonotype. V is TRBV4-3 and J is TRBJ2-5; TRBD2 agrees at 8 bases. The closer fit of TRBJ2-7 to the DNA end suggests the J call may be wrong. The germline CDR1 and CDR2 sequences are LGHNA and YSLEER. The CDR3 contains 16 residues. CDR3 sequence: CASSQSSAGGIHEQYF. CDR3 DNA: TGCGCCAGCAGCCAGTCTTCGGCGGGAGGCATCCACGAGCAGTACTTC.

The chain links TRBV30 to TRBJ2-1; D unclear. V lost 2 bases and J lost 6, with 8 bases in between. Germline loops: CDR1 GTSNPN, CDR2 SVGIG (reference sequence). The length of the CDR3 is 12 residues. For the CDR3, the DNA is TGTGCCTGGAGTCCTTCCCTCAATGAGCAGTTCTTC. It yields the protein CAWSPSLNEQFF.

CDR3 loop: CASSPKSLIAGESGNEQFF. The CDR3 DNA is TGTGCCAGCAGTCCGAAGTCCCTCATAGCGGGAGAAAGCGGCAATGAGCAGTTCTTC. The chain has TRBV12-3 or TRBV12-4 and TRBJ2-1, with TRBD2 matching over 9 bases. There are 19 residues in the CDR3. Unmatched junction bases numbered 20, after V lost 5 bases and J lost 6 bases.

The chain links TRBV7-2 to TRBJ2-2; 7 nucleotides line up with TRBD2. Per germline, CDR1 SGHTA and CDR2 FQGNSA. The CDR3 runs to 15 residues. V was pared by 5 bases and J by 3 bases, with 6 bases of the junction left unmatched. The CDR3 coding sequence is TGTGCCAGCAGCGCCTGGGACTATTACACCGGGGAGCTGTTTTTT. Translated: CASSAWDYYTGELFF.

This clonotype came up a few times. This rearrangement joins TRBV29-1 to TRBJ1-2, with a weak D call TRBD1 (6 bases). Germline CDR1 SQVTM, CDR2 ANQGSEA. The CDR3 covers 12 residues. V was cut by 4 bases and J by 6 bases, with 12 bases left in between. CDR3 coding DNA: TGCAGCGTTGTACAGGGCCTTCATGGCTACACCTTC. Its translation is CSVVQGLHGYTF.

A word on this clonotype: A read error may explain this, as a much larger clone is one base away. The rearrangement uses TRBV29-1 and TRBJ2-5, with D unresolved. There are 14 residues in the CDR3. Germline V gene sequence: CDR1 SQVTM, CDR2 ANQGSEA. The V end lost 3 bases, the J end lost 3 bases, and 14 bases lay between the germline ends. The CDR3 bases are TGCAGCGTTGATGTTCAGGCCTCTGAAGAGACCCAGTACTTC. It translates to CSVDVQASEETQYF.

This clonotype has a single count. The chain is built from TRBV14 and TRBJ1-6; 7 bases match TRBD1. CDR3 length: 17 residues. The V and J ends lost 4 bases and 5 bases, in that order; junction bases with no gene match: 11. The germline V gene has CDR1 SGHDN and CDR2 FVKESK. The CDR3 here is CASSLKTGTPHNSPLHF. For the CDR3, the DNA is TGTGCCAGCAGCCTAAAGACAGGGACCCCCCATAATTCACCCCTCCACTTT.

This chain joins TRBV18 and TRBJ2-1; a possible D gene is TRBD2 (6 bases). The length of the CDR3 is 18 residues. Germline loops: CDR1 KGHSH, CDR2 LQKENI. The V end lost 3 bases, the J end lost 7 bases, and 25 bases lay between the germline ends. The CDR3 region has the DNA TGTGCCAGCTCACCCTACCCCCAGGAGGGCCCTTGGAAGAATGAGCAGTTCTTC. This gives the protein CASSPYPQEGPWKNEQFF.

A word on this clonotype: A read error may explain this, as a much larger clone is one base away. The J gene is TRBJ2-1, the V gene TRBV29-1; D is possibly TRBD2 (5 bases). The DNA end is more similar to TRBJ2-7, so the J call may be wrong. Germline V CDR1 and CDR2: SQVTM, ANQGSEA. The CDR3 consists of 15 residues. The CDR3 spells CSVRAEGRSYNEQYF. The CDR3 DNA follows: TGCAGCGTTCGGGCCGAGGGCCGCTCCTACAATGAGCAGTACTTC.

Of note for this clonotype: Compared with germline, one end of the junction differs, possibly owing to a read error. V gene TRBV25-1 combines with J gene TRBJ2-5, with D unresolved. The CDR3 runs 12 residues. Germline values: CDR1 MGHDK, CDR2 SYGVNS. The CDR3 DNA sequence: TGTGCCATCAGTAGGGCACTTGAGACCCAGTACTTC. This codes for CAISRALETQYF.

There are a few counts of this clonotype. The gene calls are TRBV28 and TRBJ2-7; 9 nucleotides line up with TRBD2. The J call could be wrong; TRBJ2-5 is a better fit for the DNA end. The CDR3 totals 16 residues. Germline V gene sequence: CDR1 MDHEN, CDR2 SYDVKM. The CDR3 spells CASSLYAGGAGETQYF. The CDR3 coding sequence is TGTGCCAGCAGTTTATATGCGGGAGGGGCCGGGGAGACCCAGTACTTC.

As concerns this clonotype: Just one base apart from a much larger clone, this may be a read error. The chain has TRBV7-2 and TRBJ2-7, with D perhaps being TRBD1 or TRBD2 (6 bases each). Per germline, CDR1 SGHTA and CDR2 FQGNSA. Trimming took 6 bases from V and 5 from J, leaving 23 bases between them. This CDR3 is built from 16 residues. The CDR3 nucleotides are TGTGCCAGCAGTACTCAAAAGGGGACCGGGGGCGACGAGCAGTACTTC. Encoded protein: CASSTQKGTGGDEQYF. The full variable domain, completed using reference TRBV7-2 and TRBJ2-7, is GAGVSQSPSNKVTEKGKDVELRCDPISGHTALYWYRQSLGQGLEFLIYFQGNSAPDKSGLPSDRFSAERTGGSVSTLTIQRTQQEDSAVYLCASSTQKGTGGDEQYFGPGTRLTVT.

CDR3 in DNA: TGTGCCAGCAGCTTATATCGAGGGCCCCCCACAGATACGCAGTATTTT. This gives the protein CASSLYRGPPTDTQYF. The V and J genes are TRBV7-2 and TRBJ2-3, with D maybe TRBD2 (5 bases). Germline lookup yields CDR1 SGHTA and CDR2 FQGNSA. The CDR3 is 16 residues long. V shed 2 bases and J shed 2 bases, with 14 bases lying between them.

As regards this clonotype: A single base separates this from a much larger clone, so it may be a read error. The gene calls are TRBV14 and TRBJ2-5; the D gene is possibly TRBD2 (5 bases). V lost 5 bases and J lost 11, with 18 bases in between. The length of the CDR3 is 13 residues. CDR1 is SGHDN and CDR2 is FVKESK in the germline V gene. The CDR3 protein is CASSKVRLSGQYF. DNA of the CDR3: TGTGCCAGCAGCAAAGTCCGACTATCGGGACAGTACTTC.

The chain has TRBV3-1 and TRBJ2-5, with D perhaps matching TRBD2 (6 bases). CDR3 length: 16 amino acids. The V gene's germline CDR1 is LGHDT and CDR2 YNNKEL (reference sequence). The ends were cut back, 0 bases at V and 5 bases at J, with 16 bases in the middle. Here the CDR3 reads CASSQDWGTGVETQYF. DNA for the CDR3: TGTGCCAGCAGCCAAGACTGGGGAACGGGAGTTGAGACCCAGTACTTC.

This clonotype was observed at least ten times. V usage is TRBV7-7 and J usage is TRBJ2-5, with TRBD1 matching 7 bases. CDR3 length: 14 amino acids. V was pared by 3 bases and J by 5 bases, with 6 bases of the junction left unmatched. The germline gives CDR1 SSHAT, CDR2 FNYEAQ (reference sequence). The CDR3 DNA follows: TGTGCCAGCAGCTTCAAGACAGGGATGGAGACCCAGTACTTC. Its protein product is CASSFKTGMETQYF.

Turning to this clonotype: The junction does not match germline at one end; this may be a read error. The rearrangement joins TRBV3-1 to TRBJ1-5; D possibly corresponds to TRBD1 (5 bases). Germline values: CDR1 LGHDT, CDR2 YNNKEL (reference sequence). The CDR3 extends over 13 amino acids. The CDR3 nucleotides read TGTGCCGGCAGCCGAGGGGACAATCAGCCCCAGCATTTT. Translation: CAGSRGDNQPQHF.